The 5 T cell receptor beta chains given below trace back to one sample, sequenced in a study of T cell responses to AZD1222 COVID-19 vaccine (dated by TCRdb to about 2021). The time point tag for this specimen amounts to: about 28 days (+/-7) after the second vaccine dose. Reading the label with the study, this specimen's treatment or condition is: meningococcal conjugate vaccine given as trial control. To prepare the library, the immunoSEQ multiplex PCR assay was applied. Held by TCRdb, this immuneACCESS table contains in-frame sequences only and omits some clones. Under half of the omission traces to an unresolved V gene where checked; the cause of the rest is unknown. For this sample the table gives some 200,000 clones, of which around 94% were detected only once. Approximately 1.5% of the sample is taken by the ten largest. The material was peripheral blood, obtained 28 days after the second dose of the MenACWY control vaccine. Source of these receptors: an adult who received the MenACWY meningococcal vaccine as a control.

In its sample, this clone was seen a few times. V gene TRBV6-5 combines with J gene TRBJ1-1; tentative D call: TRBD1 (5 bases). The V gene lost 8 bases and the J gene lost 4 bases, with 14 bases spanning the gap. CDR3 length: 13 amino acids. The germline CDR1 and CDR2 sequences are MNHEY and SVGAGI. CDR3: CASEAGQVTEAFF. The CDR3 coding sequence is TGTGCCAGCGAGGCGGGGCAGGTCACTGAAGCTTTCTTT.

The V and J genes are TRBV18 and TRBJ1-4; no firm D call. The germline V and J ends were trimmed by 2 bases and 4 bases, with 8 bases remaining between them. This CDR3 is built from 14 residues. CDR1 and CDR2 from the germline V gene are KGHSH and LQKENI. Here the CDR3 reads CASSPFEGNEKLFF. CDR3 nucleotides: TGTGCCAGCTCACCATTTGAGGGTAATGAAAAACTGTTTTTT.

The genes are TRBV7-2 and TRBJ1-1; 9 nucleotides match TRBD1. The germline CDR1 and CDR2 sequences are SGHTA and FQGNSA. With 4 bases clipped from V and 5 bases from J, the junction kept 8 bases outside the gene matches. The CDR3 is 15 amino acids. The CDR3 coding sequence is TGTGCCAGCAGCTCGATACAGGGGGCTTATACTGAAGCTTTCTTT. It codes for CASSSIQGAYTEAFF.

The chain is built from TRBV7-3 and TRBJ2-5; D is unresolved. This CDR3 region has 13 residues. V lost 2 bases and J 5 bases, leaving 9 bases between the germline ends. The germline CDR1 and CDR2 sequences are SGHTA and FQGTGA. The CDR3 sequence: CASSLGLGETQYF. DNA for the CDR3: TGTGCCAGCAGCTTAGGCCTGGGGGAGACCCAGTACTTC.

The chain carries TRBV6-5 and TRBJ1-2; 7 bases match TRBD1. Germline V gene data show CDR1 as MNHEY and CDR2 as SVGAGI. This CDR3 spans 14 amino acids. J gave up 1 base and V 8 bases, and 7 bases lay outside the gene matches. In DNA, the CDR3 is TGTGCCAGCGGGGAGGGGGCACGTAACTATGGCTACACCTTC. Translated, it gives CASGEGARNYGYTF.